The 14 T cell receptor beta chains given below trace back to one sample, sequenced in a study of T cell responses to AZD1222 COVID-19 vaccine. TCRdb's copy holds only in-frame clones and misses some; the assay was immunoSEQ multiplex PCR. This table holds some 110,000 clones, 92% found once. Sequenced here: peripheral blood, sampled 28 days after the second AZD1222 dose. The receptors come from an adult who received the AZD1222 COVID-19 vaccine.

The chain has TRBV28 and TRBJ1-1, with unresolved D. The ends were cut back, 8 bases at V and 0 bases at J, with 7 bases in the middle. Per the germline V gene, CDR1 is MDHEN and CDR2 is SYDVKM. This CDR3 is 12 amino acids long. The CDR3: CASGYMNTEAFF. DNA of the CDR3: TGTGCCAGCGGATATATGAACACTGAAGCTTTCTTT. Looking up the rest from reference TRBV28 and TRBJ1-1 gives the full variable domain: DVKVTQSSRYLVKRTGEKVFLECVQDMDHENMFWYRQDPGLGLRLIYFSYDVKMKEKGDIPEGYSVSREKKERFSLILESASTNQTSMYLCASGYMNTEAFFGQGTRLTVV.

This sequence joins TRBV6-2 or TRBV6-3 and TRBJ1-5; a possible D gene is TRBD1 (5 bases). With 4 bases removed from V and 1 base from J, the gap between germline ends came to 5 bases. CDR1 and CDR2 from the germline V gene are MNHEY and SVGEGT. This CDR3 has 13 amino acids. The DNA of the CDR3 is TGTGCCAGCAGTTGGGACAGCAATCAGCCCCAGCATTTT. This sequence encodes CASSWDSNQPQHF.

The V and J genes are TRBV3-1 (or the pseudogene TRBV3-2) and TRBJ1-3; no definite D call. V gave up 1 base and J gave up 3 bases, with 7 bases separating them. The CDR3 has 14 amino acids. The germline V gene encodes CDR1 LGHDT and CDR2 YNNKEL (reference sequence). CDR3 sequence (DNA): TGTGCCAGCAGCCAAGCGGCAGGTGGAAACACCATATATTTT. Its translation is CASSQAAGGNTIYF.

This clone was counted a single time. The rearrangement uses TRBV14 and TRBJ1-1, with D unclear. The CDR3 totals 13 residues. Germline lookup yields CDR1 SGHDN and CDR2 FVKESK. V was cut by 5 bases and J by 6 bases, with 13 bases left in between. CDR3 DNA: TGTGCCAGCAGCATCATCCAAGGACCTGAAGCTTTCTTT. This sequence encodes CASSIIQGPEAFF. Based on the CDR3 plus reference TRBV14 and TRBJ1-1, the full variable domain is EAGVTQFPSHSVIEKGQTVTLRCDPISGHDNLYWYRRVMGKEIKFLLHFVKESKQDESGMPNNRFLAERTGGTYSTLKVQPAELEDSGVYFCASSIIQGPEAFFGQGTRLTVV.

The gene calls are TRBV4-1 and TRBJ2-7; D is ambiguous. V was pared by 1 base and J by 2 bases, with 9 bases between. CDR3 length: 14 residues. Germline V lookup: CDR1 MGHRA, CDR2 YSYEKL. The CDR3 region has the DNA TGCGCCAGCAGCCAAGTCACTGCGACCTACGAGCAGTACTTC. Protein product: CASSQVTATYEQYF.

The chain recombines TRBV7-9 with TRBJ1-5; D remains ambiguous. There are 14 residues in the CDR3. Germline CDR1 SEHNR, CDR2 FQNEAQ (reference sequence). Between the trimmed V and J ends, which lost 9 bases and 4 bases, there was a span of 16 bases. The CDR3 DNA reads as TGTGCCAGTCAATCTGCAGGTCTGAATCAGCCCCAGCATTTT. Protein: CASQSAGLNQPQHF.

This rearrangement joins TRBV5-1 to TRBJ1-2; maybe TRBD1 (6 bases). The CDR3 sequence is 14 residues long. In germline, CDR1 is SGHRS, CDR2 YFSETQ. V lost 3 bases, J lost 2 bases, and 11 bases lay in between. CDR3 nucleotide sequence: TGCGCCAGCAGCTCCGGGACATCCAACTATGGCTACACCTTC. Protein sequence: CASSSGTSNYGYTF.

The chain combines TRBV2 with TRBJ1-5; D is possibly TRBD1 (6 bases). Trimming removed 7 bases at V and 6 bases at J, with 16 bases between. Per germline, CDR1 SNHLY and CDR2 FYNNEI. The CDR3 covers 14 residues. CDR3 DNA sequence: TGTGCCAGCACCCTGGGGCAGGGGAGTCAGCCCCAGCATTTT. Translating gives CASTLGQGSQPQHF.

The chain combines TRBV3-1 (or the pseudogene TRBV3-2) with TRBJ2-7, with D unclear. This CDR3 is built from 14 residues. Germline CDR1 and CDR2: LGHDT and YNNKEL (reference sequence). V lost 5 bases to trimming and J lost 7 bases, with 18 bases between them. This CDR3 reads CASSDRVRVREQYF. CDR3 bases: TGTGCCAGCAGCGACCGTGTCCGGGTTCGAGAGCAGTACTTC.

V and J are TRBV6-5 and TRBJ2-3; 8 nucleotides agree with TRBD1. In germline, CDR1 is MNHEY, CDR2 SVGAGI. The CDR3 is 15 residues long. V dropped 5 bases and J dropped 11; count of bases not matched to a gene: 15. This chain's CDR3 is CASSRQGTIPLRQYF. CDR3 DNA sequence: TGTGCCAGCAGTCGACAGGGGACGATCCCTTTGAGGCAGTATTTT.

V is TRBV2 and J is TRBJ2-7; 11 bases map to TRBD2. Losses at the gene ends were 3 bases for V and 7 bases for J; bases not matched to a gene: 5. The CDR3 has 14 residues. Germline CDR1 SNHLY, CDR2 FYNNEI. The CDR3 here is CASSEGLAGGEQYF. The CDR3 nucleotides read TGTGCCAGCAGTGAGGGGCTAGCGGGAGGAGAGCAGTACTTC.

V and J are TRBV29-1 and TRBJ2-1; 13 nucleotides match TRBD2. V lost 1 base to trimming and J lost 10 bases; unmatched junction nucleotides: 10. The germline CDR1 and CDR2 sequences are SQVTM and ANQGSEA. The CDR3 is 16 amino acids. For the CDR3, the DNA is TGCAGCGTTGAAGGCAAGGGGGGACTAGCGGGATGGGAGCAGTTCTTC. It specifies CSVEGKGGLAGWEQFF.

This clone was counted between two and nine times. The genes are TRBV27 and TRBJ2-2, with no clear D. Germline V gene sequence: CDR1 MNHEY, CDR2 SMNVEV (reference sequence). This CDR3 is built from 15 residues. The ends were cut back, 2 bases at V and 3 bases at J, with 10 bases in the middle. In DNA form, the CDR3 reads TGTGCCAGCAGTTTAAGCAGGCCCGACACCGGGGAGCTGTTTTTT. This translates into CASSLSRPDTGELFF.

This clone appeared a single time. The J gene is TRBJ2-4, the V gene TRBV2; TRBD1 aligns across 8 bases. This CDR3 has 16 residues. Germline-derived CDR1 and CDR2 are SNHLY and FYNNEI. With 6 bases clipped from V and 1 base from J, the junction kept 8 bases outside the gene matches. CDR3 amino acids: CASSGNRQGAKNIQYF. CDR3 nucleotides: TGTGCCAGCAGCGGTAATCGACAGGGGGCCAAAAACATTCAGTACTTC.